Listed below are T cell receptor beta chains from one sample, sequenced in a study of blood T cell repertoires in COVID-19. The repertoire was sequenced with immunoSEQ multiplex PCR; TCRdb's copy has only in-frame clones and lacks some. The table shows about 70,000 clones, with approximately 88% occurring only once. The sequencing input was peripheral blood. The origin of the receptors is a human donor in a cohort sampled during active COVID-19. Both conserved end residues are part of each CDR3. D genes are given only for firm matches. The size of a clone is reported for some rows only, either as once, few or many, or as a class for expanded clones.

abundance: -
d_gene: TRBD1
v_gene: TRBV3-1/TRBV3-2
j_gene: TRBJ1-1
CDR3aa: CASSRTGDWDTEAFF
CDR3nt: TGTGCCAGCAGCCGGACAGGGGATTGGGACACTGAAGCTTTCTTT

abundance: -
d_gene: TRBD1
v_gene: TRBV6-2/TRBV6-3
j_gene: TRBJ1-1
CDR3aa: CASSFAGGGTEAFF
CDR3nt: TGTGCCAGCAGCTTCGCAGGGGGAGGTACTGAAGCTTTCTTT

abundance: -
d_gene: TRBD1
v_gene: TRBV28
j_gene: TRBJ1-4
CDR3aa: CASSLSPTGGVHEKLFF
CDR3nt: TGTGCCAGCAGTTTATCTCCCACAGGGGGTGTCCATGAAAAACTGTTTTTT

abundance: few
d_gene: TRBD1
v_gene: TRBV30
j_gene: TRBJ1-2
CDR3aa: CACNRGHGYTF
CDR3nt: TGTGCCTGCAACAGGGGGCATGGCTACACCTTC

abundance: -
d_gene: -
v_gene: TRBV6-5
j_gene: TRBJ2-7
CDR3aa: CASSYTQQGSYEQYF
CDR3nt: TGTGCCAGCAGTTACACTCAACAGGGTTCCTACGAGCAGTACTTC

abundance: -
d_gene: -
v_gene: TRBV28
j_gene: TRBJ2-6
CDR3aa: CASTIDSGANVLTF
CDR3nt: TGTGCCAGCACCATAGACTCTGGGGCCAACGTCCTGACTTTC

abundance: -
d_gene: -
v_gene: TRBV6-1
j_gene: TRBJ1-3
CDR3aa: CASSEIGGSGNTIYF
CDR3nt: TGTGCCAGCAGTGAAATCGGGGGCTCTGGAAACACCATATATTTT

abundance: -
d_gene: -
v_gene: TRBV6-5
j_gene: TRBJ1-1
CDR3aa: CASDRGGAHRTEAFF
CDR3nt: TGTGCCAGCGACCGCGGGGGGGCTCATAGGACTGAAGCTTTCTTT

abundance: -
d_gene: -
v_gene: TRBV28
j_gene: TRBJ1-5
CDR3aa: CASSPLNQPQHF
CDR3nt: TGTGCCAGCAGCCCCCTTAATCAGCCCCAGCATTTT

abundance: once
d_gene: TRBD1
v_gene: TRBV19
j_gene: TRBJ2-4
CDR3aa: CASRLNRGAKNIQYF
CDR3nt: TGTGCCAGCAGACTTAACAGGGGAGCCAAAAACATTCAGTACTTC

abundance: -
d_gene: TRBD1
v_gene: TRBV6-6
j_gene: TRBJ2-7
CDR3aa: CASRLAGTVSYEQYF
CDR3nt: TGTGCCAGCAGATTAGCCGGGACAGTTTCCTACGAGCAGTACTTC

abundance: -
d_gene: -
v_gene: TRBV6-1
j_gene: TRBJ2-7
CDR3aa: CASSDRDEQYF
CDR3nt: TGTGCCAGCAGTGACCGGGACGAGCAGTACTTC

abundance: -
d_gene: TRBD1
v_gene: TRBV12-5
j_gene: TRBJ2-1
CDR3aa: CASGGDRGPYNEQFF
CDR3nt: TGTGCTAGTGGCGGGGACAGGGGCCCTTACAATGAGCAGTTCTTC

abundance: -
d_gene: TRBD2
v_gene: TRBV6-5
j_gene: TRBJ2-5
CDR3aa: CASSNSGGDQETQYF
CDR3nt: TGTGCCAGCAGTAATAGCGGGGGGGACCAAGAGACCCAGTACTTC

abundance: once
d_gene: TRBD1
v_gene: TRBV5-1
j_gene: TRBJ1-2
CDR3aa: CASSLEDRVSYGYTF
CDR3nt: TGCGCCAGCAGCTTGGAAGACAGGGTATCCTATGGCTACACCTTC

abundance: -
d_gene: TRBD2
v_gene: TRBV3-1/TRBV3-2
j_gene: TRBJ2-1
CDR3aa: CASSWREGREQFF
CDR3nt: TGTGCCAGCAGCTGGCGGGAGGGCCGTGAGCAGTTCTTC

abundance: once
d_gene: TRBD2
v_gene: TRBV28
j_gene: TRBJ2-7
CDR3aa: CASSLGGSGSYEQYF
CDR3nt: TGTGCCAGCAGCCTTGGGGGTAGCGGGTCATACGAGCAGTACTTC

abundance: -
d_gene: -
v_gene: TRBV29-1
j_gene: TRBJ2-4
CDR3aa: CSVENQGLGGTLAKNIQYF
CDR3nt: TGCAGCGTTGAAAACCAAGGATTGGGGGGAACCCTAGCCAAAAACATTCAGTACTTC

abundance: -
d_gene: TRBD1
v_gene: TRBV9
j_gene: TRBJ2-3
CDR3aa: CASSVGSGGYSRYF
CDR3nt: TGTGCCAGCAGCGTAGGTTCAGGGGGCTATTCTAGGTATTTT

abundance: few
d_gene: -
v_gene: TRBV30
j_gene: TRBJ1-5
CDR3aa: CANMGGEGHATIKPQHF
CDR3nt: TGTGCCAATATGGGGGGTGAAGGACACGCCACAATCAAGCCCCAGCATTTT